The 22 T cell receptor beta chains presented below share a single source sample, sequenced in a study of blood T cell repertoires in COVID-19 (dated by TCRdb to the early 2020s). Library construction relied on the immunoSEQ multiplex PCR assay. Imported from immuneACCESS, the table was reduced by TCRdb to in-frame sequences with V and J called. These copies leave out some clones; in studies compared against another copy, an unresolved V gene accounts for under half, and the cause of the remainder is not known. Counted in this sample were 120,000 to 150,000 clones; about 86% of them appeared once. In total, the top ten clones hold around 8% of the sample. The sample consisted of peripheral blood. The receptors come from a human donor in a cohort sampled during active COVID-19.

This clone was observed a handful of times. The chain has TRBV19 and TRBJ2-3, with 7 bases aligning to TRBD2. Losses at the gene ends were 6 bases for V and 4 bases for J; bases not matched to a gene: 4. Germline loops: CDR1 LNHDA, CDR2 SQIVND (reference sequence). CDR3 length: 13 amino acids. CDR3: CASRERGADTQYF. CDR3 nucleotide sequence: TGTGCCAGTAGAGAGCGGGGAGCAGATACGCAGTATTTT.

A single count supports this clone. The chain recombines TRBV5-1 with TRBJ1-1, with TRBD1 as a possible D gene (6 bases). The CDR3 has 14 amino acids. V was shortened by 4 bases and J by 1 base, with 11 bases between the two germline ends. Germline loops: CDR1 SGHRS, CDR2 YFSETQ. CDR3 nucleotide sequence: TGCGCCAGCAGCGGGGGACAAACGAACACTGAAGCTTTCTTT. Translation: CASSGGQTNTEAFF.

The chain combines TRBV5-1 with TRBJ2-3; 11 positions match TRBD2. The CDR3 has 18 residues. Germline V gene lookup returns CDR1 SGHRS and CDR2 YFSETQ. Trimming took 3 bases from V and 0 from J; bases not matched to a gene: 9. The CDR3 is CASSSNSGGALSTDTQYF. CDR3 in DNA: TGCGCCAGCAGCTCAAATAGCGGGGGGGCACTTAGCACAGATACGCAGTATTTT.

Comments on this clone: Mismatch with germline at one junction end may stem from a read error. The J gene is TRBJ1-3, the V gene TRBV7-7; the D gene is possibly TRBD1 (5 bases). CDR3 length: 16 amino acids. CDR1 is SSHAT, CDR2 FNYEAQ, per germline (reference sequence). The CDR3 bases are TGTGCTAGCAGCCCGGGGCCGGGAGTCTCTGGAAACACCATATATTTT. It encodes CASSPGPGVSGNTIYF.

The rearrangement links TRBV29-1 to TRBJ2-5; 9 nucleotides align to TRBD1. The V gene end was trimmed by 7 bases and the J gene end by 3 bases; junction bases not matched to a gene: 3. The length of the CDR3 is 12 residues. The germline V gene has CDR1 SQVTM and CDR2 ANQGSEA. The CDR3 region is CSARTGEETQYF. CDR3 in DNA: TGCAGCGCCCGGACAGGGGAAGAGACCCAGTACTTC.

This chain links TRBV5-4 with TRBJ2-1; D possibly corresponds to TRBD2 (7 bases). V was cut by 2 bases and J by 9 bases, with 12 bases left in between. The CDR3 runs 13 residues. Germline V CDR1 and CDR2: SGHNT, YYREEE (reference sequence). In DNA form, the CDR3 reads TGTGCCAGCAGCTTATCGGGGGGCTCTGAGCAGTTCTTC. Its translation: CASSLSGGSEQFF.

The chain couples TRBV11-2 to TRBJ1-1; D remains unclear. Germline V gene data show CDR1 as SGHAT and CDR2 as FQNNGV. V was trimmed by 7 bases and J by 7 bases, leaving 10 bases between them. CDR3 length equals 11 residues. CDR3 DNA: TGTGCCAGCACCACTCCGGGTGAAGCTTTCTTT. Residues: CASTTPGEAFF.

The genes are TRBV19 and TRBJ1-1, with TRBD1 as a possible D gene (5 bases). CDR3 length: 13 residues. Trimming shortened V by 8 bases and J by 3 bases, and 13 bases separated the two germline ends. Germline CDR1 and CDR2: LNHDA and SQIVND (reference sequence). This chain's CDR3 is CASRDLEDTEAFF. The CDR3 DNA sequence: TGTGCCAGTCGGGACTTAGAGGACACTGAAGCTTTCTTT.

The sample holds a few counts of this clone. The chain carries TRBV9 and TRBJ2-2; D not certain. The CDR3 is 12 amino acids. Germline lookup yields CDR1 SGDLS and CDR2 YYNGEE. Trimming left V 2 bases short and J 3 bases short, with 2 bases between. CDR3 residues: CASSVDTGELFF. CDR3 nucleotide sequence: TGTGCCAGCAGCGTCGACACCGGGGAGCTGTTTTTT.

This clone was detected once. The chain employs TRBV6-6 and TRBJ2-5; 7 nucleotides line up with TRBD1. This CDR3 is 15 amino acids long. Trimming at V came to 2 bases and at J to 5 bases, leaving 8 bases not matched to a gene. Germline assignment: CDR1 MNHNY and CDR2 SVGAGI (reference sequence). CDR3 sequence reads: CASSYPRQGPETQYF. DNA of the CDR3: TGTGCCAGCAGTTACCCTCGACAGGGCCCGGAGACCCAGTACTTC.

The chain is built from TRBV6-1 and TRBJ1-4; D unclear. Trimming removed 2 bases at V and 3 bases at J, with 10 bases between. Germline V gives CDR1 MNHNS, CDR2 SASEGT. The CDR3 length is 15 residues. The CDR3 protein is CASSEFLAPNEKLFF. CDR3 nucleotides: TGTGCCAGCAGTGAATTCCTGGCACCTAATGAAAAACTGTTTTTT.

The gene calls are TRBV18 and TRBJ1-2, with 9 bases matching TRBD1. V lost 3 bases and J lost 4; bases outside the gene matches: 6. The CDR3 totals 15 residues. The V gene's germline CDR1 is KGHSH and CDR2 LQKENI. The CDR3 nucleotides are TGTGCCAGCTCACCGCGACAGGGGGAGGGCTATGGCTACACCTTC. This translates into CASSPRQGEGYGYTF.

The rearrangement uses TRBV6-5 and TRBJ2-2, with 7 bases lining up with TRBD1. Germline loops: CDR1 MNHEY, CDR2 SVGAGI. This CDR3 spans 15 amino acids. V lost 4 bases to trimming and J lost 0 bases; unmatched junction nucleotides: 2. CDR3 sequence reads: CASSSTGANTGELFF. In DNA, the CDR3 is TGTGCCAGCAGTTCTACAGGGGCGAACACCGGGGAGCTGTTTTTT.

The chain employs TRBV6-4 and TRBJ2-3, with TRBD2 matching 8 bases. The CDR3 sequence is 18 residues long. V gave up 0 bases and J gave up 4 bases; unmatched junction bases: 12. CDR1 and CDR2 (germline): MRHNA, SNTAGT. The CDR3 here is CASSDSKRGGTLPDTQYF. The CDR3 bases are TGTGCCAGCAGTGACTCGAAACGGGGGGGCACCCTCCCAGATACGCAGTATTTT.

V gene TRBV18 combines with J gene TRBJ2-3, with D unclear. The CDR3 has 16 residues. Trimming took 1 base from V and 2 from J, leaving 13 bases between them. Germline V gene sequence: CDR1 KGHSH, CDR2 LQKENI. Here the CDR3 reads CASSPLDQTNTDTQYF. Written as DNA, the CDR3 is TGTGCCAGCTCACCACTCGACCAAACTAACACAGATACGCAGTATTTT. The full variable domain, in which reference TRBV18 and TRBJ2-3 provide the parts outside the CDR3, is NAGVMQNPRHLVRRRGQEARLRCSPMKGHSHVYWYRQLPEEGLKFMVYLQKENIIDESGMPKERFSAEFPKEGPSILRIQQVVRGDSAAYFCASSPLDQTNTDTQYFGPGTRLTVL.

The chain is built from TRBV5-5 and TRBJ2-1; D is perhaps TRBD2 (5 bases). Germline V gene sequence: CDR1 SGHKS, CDR2 YYEKEE (reference sequence). The CDR3 has 13 amino acids. V lost 5 bases and J 14 bases, leaving 20 bases between the germline ends. This chain's CDR3 is CASRNAYSSGEFF. The CDR3 DNA reads TGTGCCAGCAGGAATGCCTACAGCTCCGGGGAGTTCTTC.

This clone was recorded once. This chain connects TRBV27 to TRBJ2-3, with 15 positions matching TRBD2. The CDR3 has 18 residues. V lost 3 bases and J lost 0; bases outside the gene matches: 4. Looked up from germline, CDR1 is MNHEY and CDR2 is SMNVEV (reference sequence). The CDR3 spells CASSFSGLAGGSTDTQYF. The CDR3 bases are TGTGCCAGCAGTTTCTCGGGACTAGCGGGGGGAAGCACAGATACGCAGTATTTT.

The V call is TRBV9, the J call TRBJ2-2; D gene uncertain. This CDR3 comprises 14 residues. Germline lookup yields CDR1 SGDLS and CDR2 YYNGEE. The V and J ends lost 2 bases and 8 bases respectively, with 13 bases between them. This CDR3 is CASSVGSSPGELFF. DNA for the CDR3: TGTGCCAGCAGCGTCGGGTCTAGTCCTGGGGAGCTGTTTTTT.

This chain links TRBV11-2 with TRBJ2-5; 11 nucleotides align to TRBD2. CDR3 length equals 17 residues. Trimming removed 5 bases from V and 4 bases from J; junction bases left unmatched: 12. Looked up from germline, CDR1 is SGHAT and CDR2 is FQNNGV. In DNA form, the CDR3 reads TGTGCCAGCAGCCCAACTAGCGGGGGCCGGTTCAGAGAGACCCAGTACTTC. This translates into CASSPTSGGRFRETQYF.

The CDR3 nucleotides read TGTGCCAGCAGGACCACAGGGTGGGGGAGCTCCTACGAGCAGTACTTC. This encodes CASRTTGWGSSYEQYF. The chain is built from TRBV2 and TRBJ2-7, with D tentatively TRBD1 (6 bases). The CDR3 consists of 16 residues. Germline V gene data show CDR1 as SNHLY and CDR2 as FYNNEI. V lost 6 bases and J 0 bases, leaving 18 bases between the germline ends.

This chain uses TRBV6-5 with TRBJ1-1; 7 bases match TRBD1. V lost 6 bases to trimming and J lost 0 bases; unmatched junction nucleotides: 4. Germline values: CDR1 MNHEY, CDR2 SVGAGI. The CDR3 extends over 14 amino acids. The CDR3 region is CASRYGTVNTEAFF. The CDR3 bases are TGTGCCAGCAGGTACGGGACAGTGAACACTGAAGCTTTCTTT.

The chain recombines TRBV5-4 with TRBJ2-1; the D gene is possibly TRBD1 (6 bases). Trimming removed 5 bases from V and 0 bases from J, with 12 bases in between. Germline V gene data show CDR1 as SGHNT and CDR2 as YYREEE (reference sequence). The CDR3 runs 15 residues. The CDR3 sequence is CASSKTGSSYNEQFF. The CDR3 region has the DNA TGTGCCAGCAGTAAAACAGGGAGCTCCTACAATGAGCAGTTCTTC.